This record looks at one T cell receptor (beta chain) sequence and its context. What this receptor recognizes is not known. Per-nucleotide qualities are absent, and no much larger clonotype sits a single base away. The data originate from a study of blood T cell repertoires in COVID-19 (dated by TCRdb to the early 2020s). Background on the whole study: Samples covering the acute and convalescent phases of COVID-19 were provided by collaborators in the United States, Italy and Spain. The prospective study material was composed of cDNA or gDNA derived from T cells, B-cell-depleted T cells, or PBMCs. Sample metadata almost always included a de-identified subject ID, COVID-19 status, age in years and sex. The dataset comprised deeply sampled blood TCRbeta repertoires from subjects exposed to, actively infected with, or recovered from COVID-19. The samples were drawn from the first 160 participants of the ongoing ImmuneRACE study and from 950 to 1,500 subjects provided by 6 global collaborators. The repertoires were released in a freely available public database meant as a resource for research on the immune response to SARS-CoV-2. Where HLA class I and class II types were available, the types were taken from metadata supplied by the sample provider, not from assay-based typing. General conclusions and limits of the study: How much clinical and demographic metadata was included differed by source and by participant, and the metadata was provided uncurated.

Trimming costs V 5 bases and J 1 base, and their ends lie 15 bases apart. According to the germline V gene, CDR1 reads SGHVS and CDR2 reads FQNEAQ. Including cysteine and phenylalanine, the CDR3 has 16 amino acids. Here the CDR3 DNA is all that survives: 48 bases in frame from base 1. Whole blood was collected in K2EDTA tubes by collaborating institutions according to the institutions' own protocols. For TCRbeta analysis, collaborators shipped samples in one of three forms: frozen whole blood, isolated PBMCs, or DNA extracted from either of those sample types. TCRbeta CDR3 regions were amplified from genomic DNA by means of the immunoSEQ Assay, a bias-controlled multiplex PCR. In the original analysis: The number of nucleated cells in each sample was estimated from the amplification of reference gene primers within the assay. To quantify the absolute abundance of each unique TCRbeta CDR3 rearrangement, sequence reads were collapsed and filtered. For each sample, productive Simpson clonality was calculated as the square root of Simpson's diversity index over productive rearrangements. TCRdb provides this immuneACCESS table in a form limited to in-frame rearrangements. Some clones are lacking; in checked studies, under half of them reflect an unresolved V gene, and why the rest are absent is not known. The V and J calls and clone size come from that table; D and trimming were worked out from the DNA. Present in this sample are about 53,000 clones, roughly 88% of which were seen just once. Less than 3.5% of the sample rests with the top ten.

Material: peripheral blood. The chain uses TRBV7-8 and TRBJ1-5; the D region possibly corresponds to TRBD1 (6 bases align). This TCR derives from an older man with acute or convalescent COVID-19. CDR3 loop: CASSVGGGMSNQPQHF. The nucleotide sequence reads TGTGCCAGCAGCGTAGGAGGGGGTATGAGCAATCAGCCCCAGCATTTT.